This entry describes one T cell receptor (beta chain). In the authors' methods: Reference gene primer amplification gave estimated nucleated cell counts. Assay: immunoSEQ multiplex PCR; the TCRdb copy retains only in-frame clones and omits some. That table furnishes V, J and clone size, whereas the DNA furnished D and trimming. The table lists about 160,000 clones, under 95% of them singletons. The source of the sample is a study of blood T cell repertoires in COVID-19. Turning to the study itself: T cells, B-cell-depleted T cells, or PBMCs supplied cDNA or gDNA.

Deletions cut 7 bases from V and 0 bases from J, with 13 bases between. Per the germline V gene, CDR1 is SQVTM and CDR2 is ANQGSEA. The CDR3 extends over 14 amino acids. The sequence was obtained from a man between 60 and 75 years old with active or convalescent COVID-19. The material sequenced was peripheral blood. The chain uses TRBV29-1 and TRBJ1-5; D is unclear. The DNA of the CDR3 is TGCAGCGCCCTATCCGGGAGTAGCAATCAGCCCCAGCATTTT. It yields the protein CSALSGSSNQPQHF.